A single sample is the source of the 9 T cell receptor beta chains below, sequenced in a study of T cells in Graves' hyperthyroidism and ophthalmopathy. RNA transcripts yielded amplified TCR beta CDR3 regions. With the HTBI primer set, the TCR CDR3 went through a first round of RT-PCR. TCRdb reanalysed the multiplex PCR reads using MiXCR and keeps one entry per CDR3 protein. Among hundreds of thousands of distinct CDR3 sequences listed, 15% were seen once. Sequenced material: blood. The receptors stem from a woman in her thirties with Graves' hyperthyroidism.

At least ten counts were recorded for this clonotype. V gene TRBV9 combines with J gene TRBJ1-3; the match to TRBD1 covers 7 bases. The trim removed 2 bases at V and 3 bases at J, leaving 5 bases unmatched. Germline assignment: CDR1 SGDLS and CDR2 YYNGEE. The CDR3 is 15 amino acids. This CDR3 is CASSVGTAFGNTIYF. DNA for the CDR3: TGTGCCAGCAGCGTCGGGACAGCCTTTGGAAACACCATATATTTT.

This clonotype showed up many times. V is TRBV30 and J is TRBJ1-2, with 7 positions matching TRBD1. After removal of 8 bases from V and 3 bases from J, the junction contained 6 bases not matched to a gene. The CDR3 has 12 residues. CDR1 is GTSNPN, CDR2 SVGIG, per germline (reference sequence). The CDR3, as DNA: TGTGCCGGGACAGTCTCACACTATGGCTACACCTTC. Residues: CAGTVSHYGYTF.

This clonotype was counted only a few times. The J gene is TRBJ2-7, the V gene TRBV27, with TRBD2 matching over 9 bases. Trimming took 5 bases from V and 1 from J; bases not matched to a gene: 15. The CDR3 sequence is 18 residues long. Germline CDR1 and CDR2: MNHEY and SMNVEV (reference sequence). The CDR3 loop reads CASSPRLAVSSGSYEQYF. The CDR3 coding sequence is TGTGCCAGCAGTCCCAGACTAGCGGTATCCTCCGGGTCCTACGAGCAGTACTTC.

Points on this clonotype: A read error may explain this, as a much larger clone is one base away. DNA for the CDR3: TGTGCCAGCAGTCCGCCAGGGAAGAACACCAATGAGCAGTACTTC. This codes for CASSPPGKNTNEQYF. The gene calls are TRBV12-3 or TRBV12-4 and TRBJ2-1; D might be TRBD1 (5 bases). The DNA end favors TRBJ2-7, so the J call may be wrong. The CDR3 has 15 amino acids.

The sample holds many counts of this clonotype. This sequence joins TRBV6-6 and TRBJ2-1, with 10 bases identical to TRBD2. From germline, CDR1 is MNHNY and CDR2 SVGAGI (reference sequence). The CDR3 spans 15 residues. J lost 5 bases, V lost 0 bases, and 1 base had no gene match. As DNA, the CDR3 is TGTGCCAGCAGTTACTCAGGACTAGCGGACAATGAGCAGTTCTTC. This translates into CASSYSGLADNEQFF.

This clonotype was counted many times. This rearrangement joins TRBV5-1 to TRBJ2-1; D is possibly TRBD1 (6 bases). Trimming took off 4 bases at V and 9 bases at J, with 23 bases between the two ends. CDR1 is SGHRS, CDR2 YFSETQ, per germline. CDR3 length: 16 residues. CDR3 in amino acids: CASSDPAAGVVSEQFF. In nucleotides, the CDR3 is TGCGCCAGCAGCGATCCCGCGGCAGGGGTGGTTAGTGAGCAGTTCTTC.

V and J are TRBV27 and TRBJ2-7, with D possibly matching TRBD2 (5 bases). V was shortened by 2 bases and J by 3 bases, with 11 bases between the two germline ends. CDR1 and CDR2 (germline): MNHEY, SMNVEV (reference sequence). The CDR3 spans 14 residues. The CDR3 nucleotides are TGTGCCAGCAGTTTAGTCGCGGAGGACTACGAGCAGTACTTC. It specifies CASSLVAEDYEQYF.

At least ten counts were recorded for this clonotype. The rearrangement uses TRBV27 and TRBJ2-7; 8 bases are shared with TRBD2. V gave up 5 bases and J gave up 4 bases; unmatched junction bases: 7. Germline V gene lookup returns CDR1 MNHEY and CDR2 SMNVEV (reference sequence). The CDR3 covers 14 residues. The CDR3 spells CASSISGTIYEQYF. The CDR3 DNA reads TGTGCCAGCAGTATTAGCGGGACAATTTACGAGCAGTACTTC.

This clonotype was recorded at least ten times. The gene calls are TRBV6-2 or TRBV6-3 and TRBJ1-5; TRBD1 is a possible D gene (5 bases). Per germline, CDR1 MNHEY and CDR2 SVGEGT. Trimming shortened V by 0 bases and J by 3 bases, and 21 bases separated the two germline ends. The CDR3 loop spans 19 amino acids. The CDR3 region is CASSYSRRGPGAINQPQHF. Written as DNA, the CDR3 is TGTGCCAGCAGTTACTCGAGGCGTGGGCCCGGGGCGATCAATCAGCCCCAGCATTTT.